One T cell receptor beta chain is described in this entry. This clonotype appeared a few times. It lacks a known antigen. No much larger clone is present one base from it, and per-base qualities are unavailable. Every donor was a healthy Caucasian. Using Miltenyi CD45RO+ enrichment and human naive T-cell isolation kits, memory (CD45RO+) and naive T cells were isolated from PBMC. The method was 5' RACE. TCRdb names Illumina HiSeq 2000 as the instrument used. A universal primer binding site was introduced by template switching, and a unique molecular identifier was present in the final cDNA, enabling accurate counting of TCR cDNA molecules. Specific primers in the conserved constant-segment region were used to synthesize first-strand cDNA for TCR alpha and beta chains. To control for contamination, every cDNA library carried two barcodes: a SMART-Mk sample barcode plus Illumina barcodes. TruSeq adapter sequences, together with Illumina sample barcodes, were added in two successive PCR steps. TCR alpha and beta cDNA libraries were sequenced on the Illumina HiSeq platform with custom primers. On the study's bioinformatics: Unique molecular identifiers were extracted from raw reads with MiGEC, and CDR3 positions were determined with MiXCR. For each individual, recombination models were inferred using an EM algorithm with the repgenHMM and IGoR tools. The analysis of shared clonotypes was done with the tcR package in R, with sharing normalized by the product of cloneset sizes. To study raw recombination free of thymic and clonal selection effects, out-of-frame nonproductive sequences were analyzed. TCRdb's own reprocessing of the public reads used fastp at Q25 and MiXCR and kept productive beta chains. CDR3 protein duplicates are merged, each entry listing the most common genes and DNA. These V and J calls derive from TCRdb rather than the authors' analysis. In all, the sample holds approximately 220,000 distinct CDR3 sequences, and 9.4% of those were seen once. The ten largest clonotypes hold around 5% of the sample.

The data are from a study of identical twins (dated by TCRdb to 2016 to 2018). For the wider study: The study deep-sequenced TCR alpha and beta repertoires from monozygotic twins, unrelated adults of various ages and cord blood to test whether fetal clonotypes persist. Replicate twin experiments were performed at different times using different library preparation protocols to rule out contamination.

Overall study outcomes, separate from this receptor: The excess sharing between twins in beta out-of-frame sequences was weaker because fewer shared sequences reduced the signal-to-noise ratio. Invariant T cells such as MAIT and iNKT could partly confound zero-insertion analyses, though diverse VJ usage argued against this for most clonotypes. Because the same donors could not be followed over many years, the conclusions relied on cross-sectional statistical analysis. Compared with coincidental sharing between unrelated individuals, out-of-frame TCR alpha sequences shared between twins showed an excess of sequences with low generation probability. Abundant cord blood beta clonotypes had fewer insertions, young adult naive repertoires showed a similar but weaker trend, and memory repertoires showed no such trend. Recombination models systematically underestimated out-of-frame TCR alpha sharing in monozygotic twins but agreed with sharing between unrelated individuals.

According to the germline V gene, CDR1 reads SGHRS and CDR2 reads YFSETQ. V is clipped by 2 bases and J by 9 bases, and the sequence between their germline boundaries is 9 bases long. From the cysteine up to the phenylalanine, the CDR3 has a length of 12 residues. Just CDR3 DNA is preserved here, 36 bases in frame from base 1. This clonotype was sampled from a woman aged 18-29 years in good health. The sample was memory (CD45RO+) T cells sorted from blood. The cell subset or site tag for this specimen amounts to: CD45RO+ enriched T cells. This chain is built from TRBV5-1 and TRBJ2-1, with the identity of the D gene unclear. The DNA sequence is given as TGCGCCAGCAGCTTATATTCCGGTGAGCAGTTCTTC. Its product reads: CASSLYSGEQFF.